This TCR beta chain was sequenced in a study of T cells in narcolepsy. Study-wide context: Healthy controls were enrolled alongside patients with narcolepsy type 1 or type 2. Findings of the study overall: Comparing one patient's CSF and blood CD4+ clonotypes highlighted HCRT- and TRIB2-specific autoreactive clonotypes. Healthy controls reportedly lacked the autoreactive clonotypes serially found in patients' blood. Autoreactive clone sequences were missing from some blood memory CD4+ repertoires.

Comment on this clone: Antigen specificity is unknown.

Germline V gives CDR1 LNHDA, CDR2 SQIVND (reference sequence). V shed 3 bases and J shed 5 bases, with 16 bases lying between them. This CDR3 comprises 15 residues. Data came from immunoSEQ multiplex PCR; TCRdb stores just in-frame clones and leaves some out. The sample carries under 40,000 clones, about 84% recorded once. The chain uses TRBV19 and TRBJ1-2; possible D gene TRBD1, 5 bases. The TCR sequence derives from a human donor with narcolepsy. Material: CD45RA- memory CD4+ T cells from PBMCs. The DNA of the CDR3 is TGTGCCAGTAGTATGGGGGAGACTTTAGCGTATGGCTACACCTTC. This gives the protein CASSMGETLAYGYTF.